The 17 T cell receptor beta chains given below trace back to one sample, sequenced in a study of CD8 T cells in Susac syndrome. The authors reverse transcribed roughly 0.5 to 1 ug RNA with random hexamers. TCRdb reprocessed the immunoSEQ multiplex PCR reads with MiXCR, giving one entry per CDR3 protein. In the table there are some 140,000 distinct CDR3 sequences, around 80% of which are singletons. Sequencing used CD8+ T cells from PBMCs. The source of these receptors is a human donor with multiple sclerosis.

The chain links TRBV29-1 to TRBJ2-1, with TRBD2 matching over 8 bases. Trimming removed 1 base from V and 6 bases from J; junction bases left unmatched: 2. This CDR3 comprises 13 residues. From germline, CDR1 is SQVTM and CDR2 ANQGSEA. The CDR3 DNA is TGCAGCGTTGAAGGACTAGCGTTCAATGAGCAGTTCTTC. It yields the protein CSVEGLAFNEQFF.

V gene TRBV12-3 or TRBV12-4 combines with J gene TRBJ2-1, with D maybe TRBD1 (6 bases). The V and J ends lost 3 bases and 4 bases respectively, with 10 bases between them. The CDR3 runs 14 residues. The DNA of the CDR3 is TGTGCCAGCAGTTTGCAGACAGGATACAATGAGCAGTTCTTC. The encoded protein is CASSLQTGYNEQFF.

J is TRBJ2-2 and V is TRBV7-2, with a possible D match to TRBD2 (5 bases). This CDR3 is 15 amino acids long. Germline V gives CDR1 SGHTA, CDR2 FQGNSA. Trimming left V 3 bases short and J 7 bases short, with 15 bases between. In nucleotides, the CDR3 is TGTGCCAGCAGCTTGGGAATTTTCGAGGGCGGGGAGCTGTTTTTT. Amino acid sequence: CASSLGIFEGGELFF.

The rearrangement joins TRBV7-9 to TRBJ2-4, with D unclear. Looked up from germline, CDR1 is SEHNR and CDR2 is FQNEAQ (reference sequence). The CDR3 runs 15 residues. The V gene lost 5 bases and the J gene lost 7 bases, with 18 bases spanning the gap. The CDR3 DNA reads TGTGCCAGCAGCGTACAGCCGAGCCAAATTAACATTCAGTACTTC. Translating gives CASSVQPSQINIQYF.

The chain has TRBV28 and TRBJ1-1; D is unresolved. The CDR3 is made up of 14 amino acids. Germline CDR1 MDHEN, CDR2 SYDVKM. Trimming stripped 3 bases from V and 7 bases from J, with 15 bases between. CDR3 loop: CASSLASSASEAFF. CDR3 bases: TGTGCCAGCAGTTTGGCGTCGTCGGCTAGTGAAGCTTTCTTT.

V and J are TRBV28 and TRBJ2-2, with 7 bases matching TRBD1. This CDR3 is 14 amino acids long. The ends lost 2 bases at V and 5 bases at J; junction bases unmatched: 2. Germline CDR1 MDHEN, CDR2 SYDVKM. CDR3 DNA sequence: TGTGCCAGCAGTTTAACAGGGGAAACCGGGGAGCTGTTTTTT. Protein sequence: CASSLTGETGELFF.

Comments on this clonotype: One end of the junction is discordant with germline, which a read error may explain. The rearrangement links TRBV7-7 to TRBJ2-1, with D possibly matching TRBD2 (7 bases). This CDR3 is 15 amino acids long. Germline values: CDR1 SSHAT, CDR2 FNYEAQ (reference sequence). CDR3 sequence (DNA): TGTGCTAGCAGCTTAAGGGGGGGGGCCTACAATGAGCAGTTCTTC. It yields the protein CASSLRGGAYNEQFF.

This rearrangement joins TRBV5-5 to TRBJ1-1; D gene unclear. V was shortened by 0 bases and J by 0 bases, with 9 bases between the two germline ends. CDR3 length: 15 residues. CDR1 is SGHKS, CDR2 YYEKEE, per germline (reference sequence). CDR3 sequence (DNA): TGTGCCAGCAGCTTGGCAGGTTGGCTGAACACTGAAGCTTTCTTT. Translated, it gives CASSLAGWLNTEAFF.

This clonotype has just a few counts. The chain uses TRBV4-2 and TRBJ1-4; D remains ambiguous. The germline gives CDR1 LGHNA, CDR2 YNFKEQ. V was cut by 4 bases and J by 8 bases, with 8 bases left in between. This CDR3 has 12 amino acids. CDR3 nucleotides: TGTGCCAGCAGCCCCAGGAGGGAAAAACTGTTTTTT. This sequence encodes CASSPRREKLFF.

This clonotype has only a few counts. The rearrangement uses TRBV10-3 and TRBJ1-1; the D gene is possibly TRBD1 (5 bases). Germline loops: CDR1 ENHRY, CDR2 SYGVKD. V lost 11 bases and J 1 base, leaving 11 bases between the germline ends. The CDR3 loop spans 12 amino acids. The CDR3 reads CAARDSNTEAFF. The CDR3 DNA reads as TGTGCCGCTCGGGACTCGAACACTGAAGCTTTCTTT.

The chain combines TRBV28 with TRBJ1-4; D call uncertain. This CDR3 is built from 13 residues. Germline loops: CDR1 MDHEN, CDR2 SYDVKM. The germline V and J ends were trimmed by 9 bases and 7 bases, with 15 bases remaining between them. CDR3 in amino acids: CASNLVAREKLFF. The CDR3 coding sequence is TGTGCCAGTAACTTGGTCGCACGTGAAAAACTGTTTTTT.

The chain employs TRBV30 and TRBJ2-7; D is perhaps TRBD2 (7 bases). The CDR3 loop spans 12 amino acids. V gave up 3 bases and J gave up 6 bases, with 12 bases separating them. CDR1 is GTSNPN and CDR2 is SVGIG in the germline V gene (reference sequence). The DNA of the CDR3 is TGTGCCTGGAGGGGGGGGGCCCCCGAGCAGTACGTC. Its translation is CAWRGGAPEQYV.

The chain links TRBV13 to TRBJ1-2, with 7 bases fitting TRBD1. Trimming at V came to 6 bases and at J to 4 bases, leaving 11 bases not matched to a gene. CDR1 PRHDT and CDR2 FYEKMQ come from the germline V gene (reference sequence). The CDR3 extends over 15 amino acids. The CDR3 nucleotides read TGTGCCAGCAGTCCCGGACAGGATCAATTCTATGGCTACACCTTC. It codes for CASSPGQDQFYGYTF. The complete variable domain, with remaining parts taken from reference TRBV13 and TRBJ1-2, reads AAGVIQSPRHLIKEKRETATLKCYPIPRHDTVYWYQQGPGQDPQFLISFYEKMQSDKGSIPDRFSAQQFSDYHSELNMSSLELGDSALYFCASSPGQDQFYGYTFGSGTRLTVV.

This clonotype was detected only a few times. The chain is built from TRBV7-2 and TRBJ2-5; D could derive from TRBD1 or TRBD2 (5 bases each). The CDR3 runs to 17 residues. Germline CDR1 is SGHTA and CDR2 is FQGNSA. V dropped 6 bases and J dropped 3 bases, with 23 bases sitting between them. The CDR3 DNA reads as TGTGCCAGCAGTCTTCGCCCCGGGGCTTTTGAAAAAGAGACCCAGTACTTC. It codes for CASSLRPGAFEKETQYF.

The chain has TRBV11-1 and TRBJ2-1; D is unresolved. With 1 base removed from V and 3 bases from J, the gap between germline ends came to 7 bases. This CDR3 comprises 14 residues. CDR1 is SGHAT and CDR2 is FQDESV in the germline V gene (reference sequence). DNA for the CDR3: TGTGCCAGCAGCTTAGTCGACCACTACAATGAGCAGTTCTTC. It specifies CASSLVDHYNEQFF.

This rearrangement joins TRBV20-1 to TRBJ2-6; no firm D call. Germline loops: CDR1 DFQATT, CDR2 SNEGSKA (reference sequence). The CDR3 is 15 residues long. The V and J ends lost 1 base and 0 bases respectively, with 7 bases between them. CDR3 protein: CSARGGHSGANVLTF. CDR3 nucleotide sequence: TGCAGTGCTAGAGGTGGCCACTCTGGGGCCAACGTCCTGACTTTC.

The chain links TRBV28 to TRBJ2-3; 9 positions match TRBD2. The V segment lost 4 bases and the J segment 2 bases; nucleotides outside the gene matches: 4. From germline, CDR1 is MDHEN and CDR2 SYDVKM. There are 15 residues in the CDR3. The CDR3 nucleotides are TGTGCCAGCAGTTACCCGGGACTAGCCACAGATACGCAGTATTTT. Protein: CASSYPGLATDTQYF.